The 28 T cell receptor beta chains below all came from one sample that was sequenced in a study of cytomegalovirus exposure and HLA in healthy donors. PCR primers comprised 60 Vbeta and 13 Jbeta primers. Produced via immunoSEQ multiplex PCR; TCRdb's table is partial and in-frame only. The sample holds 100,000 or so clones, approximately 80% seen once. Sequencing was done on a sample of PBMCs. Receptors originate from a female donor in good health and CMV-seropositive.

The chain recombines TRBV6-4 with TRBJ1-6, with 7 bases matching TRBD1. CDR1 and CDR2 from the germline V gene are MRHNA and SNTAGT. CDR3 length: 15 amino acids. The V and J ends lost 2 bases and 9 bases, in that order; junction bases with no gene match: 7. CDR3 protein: CASSDGGQGGSPLHF. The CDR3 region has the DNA TGTGCCAGCAGTGACGGCGGGCAGGGGGGTTCACCCCTCCACTTT.

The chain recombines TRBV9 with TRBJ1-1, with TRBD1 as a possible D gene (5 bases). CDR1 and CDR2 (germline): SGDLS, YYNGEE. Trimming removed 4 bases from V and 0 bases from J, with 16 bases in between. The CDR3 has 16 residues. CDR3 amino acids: CASSPRGFGMNTEAFF. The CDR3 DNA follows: TGTGCCAGCAGCCCGCGGGGGTTCGGGATGAACACTGAAGCTTTCTTT. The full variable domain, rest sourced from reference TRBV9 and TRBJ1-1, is DSGVTQTPKHLITATGQRVTLRCSPRSGDLSVYWYQQSLDQGLQFLIQYYNGEERAKGNILERFSAQQFPDLHSELNLSSLELGDSALYFCASSPRGFGMNTEAFFGQGTRLTVV.

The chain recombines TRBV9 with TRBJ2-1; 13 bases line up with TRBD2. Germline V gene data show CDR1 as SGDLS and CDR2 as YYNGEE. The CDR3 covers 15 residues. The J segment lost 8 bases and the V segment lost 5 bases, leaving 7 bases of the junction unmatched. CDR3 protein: CASRTGTSGTHEQFF. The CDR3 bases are TGTGCCAGCAGGACCGGGACTAGCGGGACCCATGAGCAGTTCTTC. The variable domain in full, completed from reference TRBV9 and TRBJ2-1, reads DSGVTQTPKHLITATGQRVTLRCSPRSGDLSVYWYQQSLDQGLQFLIQYYNGEERAKGNILERFSAQQFPDLHSELNLSSLELGDSALYFCASRTGTSGTHEQFFGPGTRLTVL.

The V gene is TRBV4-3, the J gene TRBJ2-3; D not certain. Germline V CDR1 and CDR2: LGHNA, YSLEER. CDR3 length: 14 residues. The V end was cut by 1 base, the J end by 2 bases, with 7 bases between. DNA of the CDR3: TGCGCCAGCAGCCAAGGGGCAGCCACAGATACGCAGTATTTT. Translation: CASSQGAATDTQYF.

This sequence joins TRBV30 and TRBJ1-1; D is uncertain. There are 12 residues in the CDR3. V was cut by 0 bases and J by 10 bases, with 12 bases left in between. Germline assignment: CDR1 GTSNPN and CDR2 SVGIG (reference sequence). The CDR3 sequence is CAWSVPPSGAFF. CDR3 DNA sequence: TGTGCCTGGAGTGTACCCCCTAGTGGAGCTTTCTTT.

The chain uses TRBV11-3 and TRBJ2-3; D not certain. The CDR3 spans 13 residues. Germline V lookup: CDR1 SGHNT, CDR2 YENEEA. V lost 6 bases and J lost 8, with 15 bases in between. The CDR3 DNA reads TGTGCCAGCAGTTCTCCCGATACTCGTACGCAGTATTTT. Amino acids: CASSSPDTRTQYF.

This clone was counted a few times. The CDR3 DNA is TGTGCCAGTAGTAGGGGGACAGGGGGGGTTAATGAGCAGTTCTTC. Its protein is CASSRGTGGVNEQFF. The V gene is TRBV19, the J gene TRBJ2-1, with TRBD1 identical over 11 bases. This CDR3 spans 15 amino acids. The V and J ends lost 4 bases and 7 bases, in that order; junction bases with no gene match: 6. Germline V gives CDR1 LNHDA, CDR2 SQIVND (reference sequence). Together with reference TRBV19 and TRBJ2-1, the CDR3 gives the full variable domain: DGGITQSPKYLFRKEGQNVTLSCEQNLNHDAMYWYRQDPGQGLRLIYYSQIVNDFQKGDIAEGYSVSREKKESFPLTVTSAQKNPTAFYLCASSRGTGGVNEQFFGPGTRLTVL.

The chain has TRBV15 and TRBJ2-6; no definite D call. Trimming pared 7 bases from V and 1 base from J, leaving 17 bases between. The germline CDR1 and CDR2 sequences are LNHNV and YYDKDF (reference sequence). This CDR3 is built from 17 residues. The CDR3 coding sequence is TGTGCCACCAAAAAAGACTCCCGTGAATCTGGGGCCAACGTCCTGACTTTC. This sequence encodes CATKKDSRESGANVLTF. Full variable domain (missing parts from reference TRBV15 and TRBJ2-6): DAMVIQNPRYQVTQFGKPVTLSCSQTLNHNVMYWYQQKSSQAPKLLFHYYDKDFNNEADTPDNFQSRRPNTSFCFLDIRSPGLGDTAMYLCATKKDSRESGANVLTFGAGSRLTVL.

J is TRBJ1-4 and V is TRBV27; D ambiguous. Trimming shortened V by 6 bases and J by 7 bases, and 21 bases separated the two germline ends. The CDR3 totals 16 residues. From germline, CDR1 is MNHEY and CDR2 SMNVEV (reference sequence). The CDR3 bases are TGTGCCAGCAGCCCGCGGAGTACCCTCCTTGGTGAAAAACTGTTTTTT. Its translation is CASSPRSTLLGEKLFF.

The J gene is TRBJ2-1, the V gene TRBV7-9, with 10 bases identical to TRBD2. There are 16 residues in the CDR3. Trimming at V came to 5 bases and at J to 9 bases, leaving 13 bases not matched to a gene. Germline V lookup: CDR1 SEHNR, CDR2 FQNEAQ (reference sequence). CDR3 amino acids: CASSARSLAGGFEQFF. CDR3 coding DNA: TGTGCCAGCAGCGCTAGGAGTTTAGCGGGAGGATTTGAGCAGTTCTTC. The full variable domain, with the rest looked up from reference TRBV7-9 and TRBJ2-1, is DTGVSQNPRHKITKRGQNVTFRCDPISEHNRLYWYRQTLGQGPEFLTYFQNEAQLEKSRLLSDRFSAERPKGSFSTLEIQRTEQGDSAMYLCASSARSLAGGFEQFFGPGTRLTVL.

CDR3 sequence (DNA): TGTGCCAGCAGCCCTCAGTCCTACGAGCAGTACTTC. It codes for CASSPQSYEQYF. The chain combines TRBV11-2 with TRBJ2-7; D gene unclear. V was pared by 5 bases and J by 1 base, with 6 bases between. The CDR3 runs 12 residues. Per the germline V gene, CDR1 is SGHAT and CDR2 is FQNNGV.

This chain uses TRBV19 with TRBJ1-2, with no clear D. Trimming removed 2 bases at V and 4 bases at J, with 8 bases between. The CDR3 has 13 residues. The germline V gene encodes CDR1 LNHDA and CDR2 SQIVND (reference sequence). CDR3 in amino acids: CASSIQAVYGYTF. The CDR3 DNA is TGTGCCAGTAGTATACAGGCAGTCTATGGCTACACCTTC.

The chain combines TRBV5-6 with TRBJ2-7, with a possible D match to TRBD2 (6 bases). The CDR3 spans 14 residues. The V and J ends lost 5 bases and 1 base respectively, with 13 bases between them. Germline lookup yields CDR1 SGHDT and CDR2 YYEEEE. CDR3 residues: CASRYRDLSYEQYF. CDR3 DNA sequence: TGTGCCAGCAGGTACCGGGACTTATCCTACGAGCAGTACTTC. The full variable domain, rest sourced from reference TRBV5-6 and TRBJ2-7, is DAGVTQSPTHLIKTRGQQVTLRCSPKSGHDTVSWYQQALGQGPQFIFQYYEEEERQRGNFPDRFSGHQFPNYSSELNVNALLLGDSALYLCASRYRDLSYEQYFGPGTRLTVT.

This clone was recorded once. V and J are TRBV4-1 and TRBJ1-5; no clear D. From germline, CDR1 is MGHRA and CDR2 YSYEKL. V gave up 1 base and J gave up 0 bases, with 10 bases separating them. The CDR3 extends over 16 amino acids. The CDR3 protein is CASSQVAGHSNQPQHF. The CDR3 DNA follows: TGCGCCAGCAGCCAAGTGGCGGGTCATAGCAATCAGCCCCAGCATTTT.

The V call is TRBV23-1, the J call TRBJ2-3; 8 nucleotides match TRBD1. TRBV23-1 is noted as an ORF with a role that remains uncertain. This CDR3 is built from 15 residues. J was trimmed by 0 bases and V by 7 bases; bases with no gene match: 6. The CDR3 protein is CASTAGQGSTDTQYF. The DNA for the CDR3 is TGCGCCAGCACGGCCGGACAGGGCAGCACAGATACGCAGTATTTT.

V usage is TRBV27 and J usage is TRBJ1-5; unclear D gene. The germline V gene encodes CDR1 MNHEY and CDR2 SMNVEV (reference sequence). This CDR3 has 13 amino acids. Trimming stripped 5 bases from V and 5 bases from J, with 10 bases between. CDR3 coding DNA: TGTGCCAGCAGTGATTTAGGAGATCAGCCCCAGCATTTT. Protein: CASSDLGDQPQHF.

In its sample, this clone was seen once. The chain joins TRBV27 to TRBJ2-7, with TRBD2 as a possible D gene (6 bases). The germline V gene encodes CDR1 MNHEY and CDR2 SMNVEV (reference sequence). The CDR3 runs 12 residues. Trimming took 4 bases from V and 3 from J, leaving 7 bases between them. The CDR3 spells CASSSEGYEQYF. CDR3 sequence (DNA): TGTGCCAGCAGTTCGGAGGGCTACGAGCAGTACTTC.

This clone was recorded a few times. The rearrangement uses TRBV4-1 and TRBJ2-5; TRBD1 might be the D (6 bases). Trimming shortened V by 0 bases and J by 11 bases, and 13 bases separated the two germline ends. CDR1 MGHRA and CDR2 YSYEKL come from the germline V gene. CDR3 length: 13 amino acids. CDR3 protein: CASSQDTGWEQYF. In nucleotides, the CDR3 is TGCGCCAGCAGCCAAGACACAGGGTGGGAGCAGTACTTC.

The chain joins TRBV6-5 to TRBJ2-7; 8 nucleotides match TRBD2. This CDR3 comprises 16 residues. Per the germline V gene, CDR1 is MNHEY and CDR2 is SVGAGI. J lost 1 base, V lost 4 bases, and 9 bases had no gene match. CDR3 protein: CASSSPRAGASYEQYF. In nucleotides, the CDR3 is TGTGCCAGCAGTTCCCCGAGAGCGGGGGCTTCCTACGAGCAGTACTTC.

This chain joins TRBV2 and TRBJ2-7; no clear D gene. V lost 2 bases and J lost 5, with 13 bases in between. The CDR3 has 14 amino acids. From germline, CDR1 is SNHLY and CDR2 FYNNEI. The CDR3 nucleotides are TGTGCCAGCAGTGAAAGGTCAGGTTTGAACGAGCAGTACTTC. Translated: CASSERSGLNEQYF.

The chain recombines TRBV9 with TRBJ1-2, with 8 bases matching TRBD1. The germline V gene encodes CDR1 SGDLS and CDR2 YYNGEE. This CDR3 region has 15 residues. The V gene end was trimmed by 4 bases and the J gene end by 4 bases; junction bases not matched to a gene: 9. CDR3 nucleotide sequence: TGTGCCAGCAGCCCGGTCCGGACAGGGAGCTATGGCTACACCTTC. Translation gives CASSPVRTGSYGYTF.

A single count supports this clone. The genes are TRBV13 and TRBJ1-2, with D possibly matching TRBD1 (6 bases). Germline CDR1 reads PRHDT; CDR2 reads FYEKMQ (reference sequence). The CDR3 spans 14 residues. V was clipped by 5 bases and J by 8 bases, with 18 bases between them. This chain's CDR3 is CASSRRQGLQGYTF. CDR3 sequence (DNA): TGTGCCAGCAGCAGGAGGCAGGGGTTACAGGGCTACACCTTC. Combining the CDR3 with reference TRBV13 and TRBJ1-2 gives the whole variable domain AAGVIQSPRHLIKEKRETATLKCYPIPRHDTVYWYQQGPGQDPQFLISFYEKMQSDKGSIPDRFSAQQFSDYHSELNMSSLELGDSALYFCASSRRQGLQGYTFGSGTRLTVV.

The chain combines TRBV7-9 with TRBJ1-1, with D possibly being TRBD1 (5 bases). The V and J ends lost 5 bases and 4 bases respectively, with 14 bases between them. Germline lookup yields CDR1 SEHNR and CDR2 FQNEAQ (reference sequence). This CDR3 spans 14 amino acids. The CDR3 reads CASSPQGDGTEAFF. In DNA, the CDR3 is TGTGCCAGCAGCCCCCAGGGCGACGGCACTGAAGCTTTCTTT.

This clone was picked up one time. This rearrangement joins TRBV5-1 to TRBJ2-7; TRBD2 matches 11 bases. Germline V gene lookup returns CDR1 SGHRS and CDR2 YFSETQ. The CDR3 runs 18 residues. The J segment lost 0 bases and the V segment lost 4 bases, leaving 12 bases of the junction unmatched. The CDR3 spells CASSPGASGRLSSYEQYF. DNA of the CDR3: TGCGCCAGCAGCCCTGGGGCTAGCGGGAGGCTGAGCTCCTACGAGCAGTACTTC.

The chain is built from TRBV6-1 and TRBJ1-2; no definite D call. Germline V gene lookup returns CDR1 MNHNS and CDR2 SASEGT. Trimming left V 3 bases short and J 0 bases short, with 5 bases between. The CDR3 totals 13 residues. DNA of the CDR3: TGTGCCAGCAGTGACGCAGCTAACTATGGCTACACCTTC. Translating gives CASSDAANYGYTF.

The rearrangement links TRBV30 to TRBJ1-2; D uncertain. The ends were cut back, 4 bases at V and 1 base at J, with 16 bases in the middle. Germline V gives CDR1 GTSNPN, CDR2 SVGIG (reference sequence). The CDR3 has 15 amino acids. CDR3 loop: CAWIGYRRVNYGYTF. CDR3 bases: TGTGCCTGGATTGGGTACCGACGGGTTAACTATGGCTACACCTTC.

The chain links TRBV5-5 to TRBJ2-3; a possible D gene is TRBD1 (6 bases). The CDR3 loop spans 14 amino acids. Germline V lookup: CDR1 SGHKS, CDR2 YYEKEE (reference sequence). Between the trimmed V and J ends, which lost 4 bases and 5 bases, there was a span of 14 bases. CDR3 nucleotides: TGTGCCAGCAGCCCCCCCCCAGGGGTAGATACGCAGTATTTT. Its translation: CASSPPPGVDTQYF.

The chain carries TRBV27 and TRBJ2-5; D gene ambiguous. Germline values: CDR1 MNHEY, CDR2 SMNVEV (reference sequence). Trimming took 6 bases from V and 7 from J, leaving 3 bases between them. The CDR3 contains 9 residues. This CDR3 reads CASSRTQYF. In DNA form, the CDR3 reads TGTGCCAGCAGCCGGACCCAGTACTTC.